This T cell receptor (beta chain) was obtained from a study of CXCR3-negative and CXCR3-positive naive CD8 T cells. The CDR3 runs to 13 residues. CDR1 is LGHNA and CDR2 is YNFKEQ in the germline V gene. Each TRB cDNA library was prepared by 5' RACE (with UMI labels). Following a re-call of the 5' RACE reads, TCRdb has one entry per CDR3 protein and lacks DNA. The sample includes about 43,000 distinct CDR3 sequences. The source material was memory CD8+ T cells from blood. The V gene is TRBV4-2, the J gene TRBJ1-5; TCRdb designates TRBD1, a call that cannot be tested without DNA. The origin of this receptor is a human donor in good health. Some clones in this sample may be carry-over from other donors' samples. The CDR3: CASSKLQGQPQHF.